This is a list of T cell receptor beta chains from one sample in a study of CD8 T cells in ankylosing spondylitis. TCRdb reprocessed the 5' RACE reads via MiXCR and lists one record per CDR3 protein. The table includes fewer than 200,000 distinct CDR3 sequences, roughly 18% detected once. The material sequenced was blood, either unsorted or a sorted T cell fraction (not recorded which). Receptor source: a male donor aged 10-30 years with ankylosing spondylitis or in good health (not recorded which). The CDR3 runs from the conserved cysteine through the conserved F or W. D genes are given only for firm matches. The size field is filled for only some rows; it gives once, few, many or a size class.

j_call d_call clone_size v_call cdr3_nt cdr3_aa
TRBJ2-5 TRBD2 . TRBV7-8 TGTGCCAGCAGAACCACCGGGACTAGCCGGCAGACCCAGTACTTC CASRTTGTSRQTQYF
TRBJ2-2 . . TRBV27 TGTGCCAGCAGTTTGCAGGTTCGGGGCGGGGAGCTGTTTTTT CASSLQVRGGELFF
TRBJ1-2 . many TRBV20-1 TGCAGTGCTAGAGTGGTTCGTAACTATGGCTACACCTTC CSARVVRNYGYTF
TRBJ2-5 . many TRBV10-3 TGTGCCATCAGTGAGTCATGGCAGGGAGAGACCCAGTACTTC CAISESWQGETQYF
TRBJ1-3 . many TRBV20-1 TGCAGTGCTAGAGAGGCGGGTTCTGGAAACACCATATATTTT CSAREAGSGNTIYF
TRBJ2-3 . many TRBV7-9 TGTGCCAGCAGCTCCTTGGGGGCGCCCGTGCAGTATTTT CASSSLGAPVQYF
TRBJ1-6 TRBD1 . TRBV7-6 TGTGCCAGCAGCCGGGACAGGGGTAATTCACCCCTCCACTTT CASSRDRGNSPLHF
TRBJ2-6 TRBD1 many TRBV5-1 TGCGCCAGCAGCCGGACCGGGACAGGGGCCGGGGCCAACGTCCTGACTTTC CASSRTGTGAGANVLTF
TRBJ2-5 . many TRBV6-5 TGTGCCAGCTCCGTACAGGGACTTATCCAAGAGACCCAGTACTTC CASSVQGLIQETQYF
TRBJ1-3 . many TRBV12-3/TRBV12-4 TGTGCCAGCACCACAGGGAGCTCTGGAAACACCATATATTTT CASTTGSSGNTIYF
TRBJ2-2 . many TRBV18 TGTGCCAGCTCACCGCGTCGAGAGGGGGAGCTGTTTTTT CASSPRREGELFF
TRBJ2-1 TRBD2 many TRBV12-3/TRBV12-4 TGTGCCAGCAGTCCCATTCTAGCGGGAGTCCATGAGCAGTTCTTC CASSPILAGVHEQFF
TRBJ2-3 . . TRBV6-2/TRBV6-3 TGTGCCAGCAGTTACGCCAGGACTCACTGGAGGACAGATACGCAGTATTTT CASSYARTHWRTDTQYF
TRBJ2-1 TRBD2 many TRBV2 TGTGCCAGCAGTACTAGCGGATCTTCCTACAATGAGCAGTTCTTC CASSTSGSSYNEQFF
TRBJ2-4 . many TRBV21-1 TGTGCCAGCAGCACCTCGACTAGCAGAGGGAGCAAAAACATTCAGTACTTC CASSTSTSRGSKNIQYF
TRBJ1-2 . many TRBV4-2 TGTGCCAGCAGCCCAGATGGCCAGAACTATGGCTACACCTTC CASSPDGQNYGYTF
TRBJ1-3 . many TRBV5-1 TGCGCCAGCAGCTTGGAAGCCTCGTCCAGGTCTGGAGGAAACACCATATATTTT CASSLEASSRSGGNTIYF
TRBJ2-5 . . TRBV7-8 TGTGCCAGCAGCTTAGCGACAGAAGAGACCCAGTACTTC CASSLATEETQYF
TRBJ1-1 TRBD1 . TRBV4-2 TGTGCCAGCAGCCAGTCAGGGGGCTGGGCTTTCTTT CASSQSGGWAFF
TRBJ1-2 TRBD1 . TRBV9 TGTGCCAGCAGCATCGACAGGGGTGGCTACGCCTTC CASSIDRGGYAF
TRBJ2-7 . many TRBV10-2 TGCGCCAGCAGTGATATGAAGCACGACGAGCAGTACTTC CASSDMKHDEQYF
TRBJ1-3 TRBD1 many TRBV27 TGTGCCAGCAGTATGGACAGGGCCACTGGAAACACCATATATTTT CASSMDRATGNTIYF
TRBJ2-7 . many TRBV4-3 TGCGCCAGCAGCCAAGTGAAGGACTACTCCTACGAGCAGTACTTC CASSQVKDYSYEQYF
TRBJ2-7 . . TRBV7-2 TGTGCCAGCAGCTCCTCCGCCGACAGATTCTCCTACGAGCAGTACTTC CASSSSADRFSYEQYF
TRBJ2-7 . many TRBV27 TGTGCCAGCAAACAGGGCCCTTACGAGCAGTACTTC CASKQGPYEQYF
TRBJ1-1 . . TRBV15 TGTGCCACCAGCAGATCACAGGGAATGAACACTGAAGCTTTCTTT CATSRSQGMNTEAFF
TRBJ2-1 TRBD2 many TRBV9 TGTGCCAGCAGCGTAGAGGGACTAGCGCACAATGAGCAGTTCTTC CASSVEGLAHNEQFF
TRBJ2-5 TRBD1 once TRBV25-1 TGTGCCAGCAGTCCAATCGACAGGGATTTAGAGACCCAGTACTTC CASSPIDRDLETQYF
TRBJ2-1 TRBD2 many TRBV25-1 TGTGCCAGCAGTGGGGGGACTAGCGGGAGCTCCTACAATGAGCAGTTCTTC CASSGGTSGSSYNEQFF
TRBJ2-1 TRBD2 many TRBV11-2 TGTGCCAGCAGCCGCCCCGCGGCTAGCGGGAAGGGCCTTATCAATGAGCAGTTCTTC CASSRPAASGKGLINEQFF
TRBJ1-2 TRBD1 many TRBV6-5 TGTGCCAGCAGTTACTCCCCCGGGACAGGCGGTGGCTACACCTTC CASSYSPGTGGGYTF
TRBJ2-3 TRBD2 many TRBV12-3/TRBV12-4 TGTGCCAGCAACCGTGGCGGGAGGACAGATACGCAGTATTTT CASNRGGRTDTQYF
TRBJ2-3 TRBD2 . TRBV19 TGTGCCAGTAGTATTAGGACTAGCGGGAACGCAGATACGCAGTATTTT CASSIRTSGNADTQYF
TRBJ2-7 TRBD1 many TRBV7-2 TGTGCCAGCAGAGCTACCGGGACAGGGGTGTACGAGCAGTACTTC CASRATGTGVYEQYF
TRBJ1-2 . . TRBV29-1 TGCAGCGTACCGGGGGGCTCCCTTGGCTACACCTTC CSVPGGSLGYTF
TRBJ2-7 TRBD2 few TRBV20-1 TGCAGTGCTAAAAGACTAGCTGACTACGAGCAGTACTTC CSAKRLADYEQYF
TRBJ1-1 . many TRBV19 TGTGCCAGTTTATACGGTGGCACTGAAGCTTTCTTT CASLYGGTEAFF
TRBJ2-3 . . TRBV29-1 TGCAGCGTTGGCCAGCGGGGCACAGATACGCAGTATTTT CSVGQRGTDTQYF
TRBJ1-5 . many TRBV15 TGTGCCACCAGCAGACAGGGGAACAATCAGCCCCAGCATTTT CATSRQGNNQPQHF
TRBJ2-1 TRBD2 many TRBV3-1 TGTGCCAGCAGCCCAGTCGGGCGGGAGGAATACCCTGGGGATGAGCAGTTCTTC CASSPVGREEYPGDEQFF
TRBJ2-3 . many TRBV7-9 TGTGCCAGCAGCTCAAGAGGAGAGACAGATACGCAGTATTTT CASSSRGETDTQYF
TRBJ2-5 TRBD2 . TRBV11-2 TGTGCCAGCAGCCGACTAGCGGGATTCAGAGAGACCCAGTACTTC CASSRLAGFRETQYF
TRBJ2-1 TRBD2 . TRBV20-1 TGCAGTGCTCGAAGACTAGCGGGAGAGTACAATGAGCAGTTCTTC CSARRLAGEYNEQFF
TRBJ2-7 TRBD2 many TRBV28 TGTGCCAGCAGGGAGGGTCTAGCGGGAGGGATTTTCTACGAGCAGTACTTC CASREGLAGGIFYEQYF
TRBJ2-4 TRBD1 many TRBV3-1 TGTGCCAGCAGCCTTCACCCGGGACAGGGGGCAGACATTCAGTACTTC CASSLHPGQGADIQYF
TRBJ2-1 TRBD2 many TRBV4-2 TGTGCCAGCAGCGCCTCAGGCGGGAGGGCCTACAATGAGCAGTTCTTC CASSASGGRAYNEQFF
TRBJ2-1 TRBD2 many TRBV6-5 TGTGCCAGCAGTATGCCCGGGGGGAGCTCCTACAATGAGCAGTTCTTC CASSMPGGSSYNEQFF
TRBJ1-1 . many TRBV7-2 TGTGCCAGCAGCTTAACAGGCTACATGAACACTGAAGCTTTCTTT CASSLTGYMNTEAFF
TRBJ1-1 . many TRBV6-5 TGTGCCAGCCGGGGCCCAGGGAACACTGAAGCTTTCTTT CASRGPGNTEAFF
TRBJ2-2 . many TRBV29-1 TGCAGCGTCGGGGCGGGTCCAGGTACCGGGGAGCTGTTTTTT CSVGAGPGTGELFF
TRBJ2-7 . many TRBV7-8 TGTGCCAGCAGCAACAGTTATCAGGGATACGAGCAGTACTTC CASSNSYQGYEQYF
TRBJ2-5 . many TRBV6-6 TGTGCCAGCAGTTACTCCAGGACGAGTCGAGAGACCCAGTACTTC CASSYSRTSRETQYF
TRBJ2-1 TRBD2 . TRBV7-3 TGTGCCAGCAGCCCCGGGACTAGCGGGAGAGTATCCAATGAGCAGTTCTTC CASSPGTSGRVSNEQFF
TRBJ1-4 . many TRBV7-6 TGTGCCAGCAGCGGAGGTCCCGGGAACTGGGATGAAAAACTGTTTTTT CASSGGPGNWDEKLFF